The 14 T cell receptor beta chains listed next were all sequenced from one sample in a study of shared clonotypes between healthy human individuals. The method was immunoSEQ multiplex PCR; TCRdb's version includes in-frame clones alone and lacks a portion of them. The sample lists roughly 720,000 clones, roughly 91% occurring once. Material for sequencing was memory CD8+ T cells from PBMCs. The subset denotes: CD45RO+ cells pooled with CCR7-negative TemRA cells. All receptors derive from a man aged 18 to 29 in good health. Some clones in this sample may be carry-over from other donors' samples.

This chain links TRBV4-1 with TRBJ2-7; 7 positions agree with TRBD1. V dropped 0 bases and J dropped 6; count of bases not matched to a gene: 5. Per the germline V gene, CDR1 is MGHRA and CDR2 is YSYEKL. The CDR3 runs 14 residues. CDR3 nucleotide sequence: TGCGCCAGCAGCCAAGATATTAGGGGGCTCGAGCAGTACTTC. Amino acid sequence: CASSQDIRGLEQYF.

The chain uses TRBV9 and TRBJ1-4; no clear D gene. CDR1 and CDR2 (germline): SGDLS, YYNGEE. The V end lost 2 bases, the J end lost 3 bases, and 11 bases lay between the germline ends. The length of the CDR3 is 15 residues. The CDR3 coding sequence is TGTGCCAGCAGCGTGTCCGGACTGCCTAATGAAAAACTGTTTTTT. Translating it yields CASSVSGLPNEKLFF.

This chain uses TRBV4-1 with TRBJ2-1; 7 bases are a match to TRBD2. The trim removed 4 bases at V and 6 bases at J, leaving 6 bases unmatched. The CDR3 has 14 amino acids. Per the germline V gene, CDR1 is MGHRA and CDR2 is YSYEKL. CDR3 DNA sequence: TGCGCCAGCAGCCCAGGACTAGGTCTCAATGAGCAGTTCTTC. It encodes CASSPGLGLNEQFF.

The chain employs TRBV15 and TRBJ1-3, with D maybe TRBD1 (5 bases). Germline CDR1 LNHNV, CDR2 YYDKDF (reference sequence). The ends were cut back, 3 bases at V and 8 bases at J, with 14 bases in the middle. The length of the CDR3 is 14 residues. The DNA for the CDR3 is TGTGCCACCAGCAGGGGACCGACGAGAGACACCATATATTTT. Protein: CATSRGPTRDTIYF.

This clone has a handful of counts. The rearrangement joins TRBV10-3 to TRBJ2-2; 7 bases align to TRBD1. The CDR3 is made up of 18 amino acids. CDR1 and CDR2 (germline): ENHRY, SYGVKD. V was pared by 6 bases and J by 2 bases, with 15 bases of the junction left unmatched. CDR3 sequence reads: CAIRVPTGTTFNTGELFF. The CDR3, as DNA: TGTGCCATCAGAGTACCGACAGGGACCACCTTCAACACCGGGGAGCTGTTTTTT.

J is TRBJ2-5 and V is TRBV28; 7 positions agree with TRBD2. Trimming took 10 bases from V and 1 from J; bases not matched to a gene: 12. The CDR3 is made up of 15 amino acids. CDR1 is MDHEN, CDR2 SYDVKM, per germline. The CDR3 is CATGLAEYPQETQYF. The CDR3 DNA reads TGTGCCACCGGCCTAGCGGAGTACCCCCAAGAGACCCAGTACTTC.

The chain uses TRBV4-1 and TRBJ2-5; a possible D gene is TRBD1 (6 bases). V was cut by 2 bases and J by 5 bases, with 18 bases left in between. CDR1 and CDR2 (germline): MGHRA, YSYEKL. The CDR3 sequence is 16 residues long. The CDR3, as DNA: TGCGCCAGCAGCCAAAAGCCCCCAGGGGTGGGGGAGACCCAGTACTTC. Its translation is CASSQKPPGVGETQYF.

This chain connects TRBV27 to TRBJ2-1; 7 nucleotides line up with TRBD2. The CDR3 runs to 16 residues. V shed 6 bases and J 7 bases; nucleotides not matched to a gene: 15. CDR1 and CDR2 from the germline V gene are MNHEY and SMNVEV (reference sequence). The CDR3 bases are TGTGCCAGCAGCCCCCTGGGGGAGGGCCAGGATAATGAGCAGTTCTTC. This encodes CASSPLGEGQDNEQFF.

The chain employs TRBV11-2 and TRBJ2-5, with 9 bases fitting TRBD2. The CDR3 is 15 amino acids. V shed 6 bases, J shed 3 bases, and the junction held 8 bases outside the gene matches. Germline V gene data show CDR1 as SGHAT and CDR2 as FQNNGV. The CDR3 nucleotides read TGTGCCAGCAGGAGTTGGGGCGGGAGGGAAGAGACCCAGTACTTC. Translating gives CASRSWGGREETQYF.

V gene TRBV4-2 combines with J gene TRBJ2-5; the match to TRBD1 covers 7 bases. The V segment lost 6 bases and the J segment 2 bases; nucleotides outside the gene matches: 3. Germline V gene data show CDR1 as LGHNA and CDR2 as YNFKEQ. The CDR3 sequence is 13 residues long. This CDR3 reads CASRPQGQETQYF. The CDR3 DNA sequence: TGTGCCAGCAGGCCACAGGGGCAAGAGACCCAGTACTTC.

The V gene is TRBV7-3, the J gene TRBJ2-7; 10 nucleotides align to TRBD2. CDR3 size: 14 residues. V lost 5 bases and J lost 2; bases outside the gene matches: 3. Germline-derived CDR1 and CDR2 are SGHTA and FQGTGA. The CDR3 region is CASSPAGGAYEQYF. The CDR3 DNA reads as TGTGCCAGCAGCCCAGCGGGGGGGGCCTACGAGCAGTACTTC.

CDR3 sequence: CASSLILTEAFF. The CDR3 DNA reads TGTGCCAGCAGCTTGATACTCACTGAAGCTTTCTTT. The chain uses TRBV5-6 and TRBJ1-1; no clear D gene. This CDR3 spans 12 amino acids. With 1 base removed from V and 4 bases from J, the gap between germline ends came to 5 bases. Germline lookup yields CDR1 SGHDT and CDR2 YYEEEE.

The genes are TRBV19 and TRBJ2-7; 15 nucleotides line up with TRBD2. This CDR3 has 20 residues. The trim removed 4 bases at V and 2 bases at J, leaving 15 bases unmatched. CDR1 is LNHDA and CDR2 is SQIVND in the germline V gene (reference sequence). The CDR3 spells CASSSPSGLAGGSLTYEQYF. Written as DNA, the CDR3 is TGTGCCAGTAGTAGCCCCTCGGGACTAGCGGGAGGATCCCTTACCTACGAGCAGTACTTC.

The chain recombines TRBV4-3 with TRBJ2-5; the D gene is possibly TRBD1 (6 bases). This CDR3 contains 18 residues. Trimming cost V 1 base and J 1 base, with 19 bases left between them. Germline CDR1 is LGHNA and CDR2 is YSLEER. The DNA of the CDR3 is TGCGCCAGCAGCCAAGGACTCCCCCGGGACACTCTCCAAGAGACCCAGTACTTC. Translation: CASSQGLPRDTLQETQYF.